The 28 T cell receptor beta chains in this list originate from one sample, sequenced in a study of control samples from healthy donors and cancer patients. The table came from immunoSEQ multiplex PCR; TCRdb's copy has only in-frame clones and leaves some out. Seen here are roughly 130,000 clones, 80% to 95% observed once, and the top ten hold less than 2.5%. The sample was blood. The receptors derive from a young man in good health.

As to this clone: This sample also contains other DNA sequences that code for the same CDR3. J is TRBJ2-2 and V is TRBV3-1 (or the pseudogene TRBV3-2); a weak D match, TRBD2 (6 bases). This CDR3 is built from 13 residues. CDR1 and CDR2 from the germline V gene are LGHDT and YNNKEL (reference sequence). The V gene lost 1 base and the J gene lost 6 bases, with 6 bases spanning the gap. The DNA for the CDR3 is TGTGCCAGCAGCCAAGGGGGGGCCGGGGAGCTGTTTTTT. It encodes CASSQGGAGELFF.

The J gene is TRBJ2-1, the V gene TRBV28, with 8 bases lining up with TRBD1. CDR3 length: 14 residues. Germline assignment: CDR1 MDHEN and CDR2 SYDVKM. The V and J ends lost 4 bases and 6 bases, in that order; junction bases with no gene match: 5. The CDR3 protein is CASSSQQGVNEQFF. The CDR3 nucleotides are TGTGCCAGCAGTTCCCAACAGGGGGTCAATGAGCAGTTCTTC.

The chain employs TRBV11-1 and TRBJ2-5; TRBD1 or TRBD2 may be the D gene (5 bases each). The CDR3 spans 16 residues. The ends were cut back, 4 bases at V and 7 bases at J, with 22 bases in the middle. The germline CDR1 and CDR2 sequences are SGHAT and FQDESV (reference sequence). In DNA form, the CDR3 reads TGTGCCAGCAGCTGGGGTGGTGAGACCCCGAGGGGGACCCAGTACTTC. Translating gives CASSWGGETPRGTQYF.

The chain couples TRBV5-6 to TRBJ1-5, with 10 bases aligning to TRBD1. CDR3 size: 16 residues. Per the germline V gene, CDR1 is SGHDT and CDR2 is YYEEEE. The ends lost 4 bases at V and 4 bases at J; junction bases unmatched: 8. CDR3 in DNA: TGTGCCAGCAGCGTCGGACAGGGGGGTTTTAATCAGCCCCAGCATTTT. Translated: CASSVGQGGFNQPQHF.

The chain uses TRBV5-1 and TRBJ2-7, with D unclear. Germline-derived CDR1 and CDR2 are SGHRS and YFSETQ. This CDR3 has 14 residues. Deletions cut 4 bases from V and 3 bases from J, with 14 bases between. CDR3 DNA: TGCGCCAGCAGCCCGCCATCCGGAAACTACGAGCAGTACTTC. Translating gives CASSPPSGNYEQYF. Using reference TRBV5-1 and TRBJ2-7 for the parts outside the CDR3, the full variable domain is KAGVTQTPRYLIKTRGQQVTLSCSPISGHRSVSWYQQTPGQGLQFLFEYFSETQRNKGNFPGRFSGRQFSNSRSEMNVSTLELGDSALYLCASSPPSGNYEQYFGPGTRLTVT.

This sequence joins TRBV4-1 and TRBJ2-2, with 7 bases that match TRBD1. Germline-derived CDR1 and CDR2 are MGHRA and YSYEKL. After removal of 5 bases from V and 7 bases from J, the junction contained 4 bases not matched to a gene. The CDR3 runs to 13 residues. This CDR3 reads CASSRGRGGELFF. The CDR3 coding sequence is TGCGCCAGCAGCAGGGGGCGAGGCGGGGAGCTGTTTTTT.

J is TRBJ2-7 and V is TRBV5-1, with a possible D match to TRBD1 (5 bases). V was trimmed by 7 bases and J by 7 bases, leaving 15 bases between them. CDR3 length: 12 residues. Germline CDR1 SGHRS, CDR2 YFSETQ. The DNA of the CDR3 is TGCGCCAGCGCAGGGCTGTCTTCGGAGCAGTACTTC. Protein: CASAGLSSEQYF.

The chain couples TRBV3-1 (or the pseudogene TRBV3-2) to TRBJ2-7, with 10 bases lining up with TRBD1. The CDR3 extends over 14 amino acids. The trim removed 1 base at V and 5 bases at J, leaving 2 bases unmatched. Germline CDR1 is LGHDT and CDR2 is YNNKEL (reference sequence). CDR3 sequence (DNA): TGTGCCAGCAGCCAAGCCGGGACAGGGGACGAGCAGTACTTC. It codes for CASSQAGTGDEQYF.

The chain has TRBV28 and TRBJ1-1; 7 bases map to TRBD1. This CDR3 contains 16 residues. Trimming took 6 bases from V and 1 from J; bases not matched to a gene: 11. Germline CDR1 is MDHEN and CDR2 is SYDVKM. CDR3 loop: CASSLMGTAPNTEAFF. The CDR3 DNA reads as TGTGCCAGCAGCTTAATGGGGACAGCCCCGAACACTGAAGCTTTCTTT.

The chain links TRBV5-6 to TRBJ1-3; D is possibly TRBD1 (6 bases). V dropped 6 bases and J dropped 3 bases, with 19 bases sitting between them. The V gene's germline CDR1 is SGHDT and CDR2 YYEEEE. The CDR3 sequence is 16 residues long. CDR3 sequence: CASTAGGGRIGNTIYF. The CDR3 coding sequence is TGTGCCAGCACCGCGGGAGGGGGGCGAATTGGAAACACCATATATTTT.

In this sample, this clone turned up once. The CDR3 DNA reads as TGTGCTCCCAACCCGGTGGGGACTAGCGCCTCCTACGAGCAGTACTTC. Amino acid sequence: CAPNPVGTSASYEQYF. The chain is built from TRBV30 and TRBJ2-7; TRBD2 aligns across 10 bases. The CDR3 length is 16 residues. The germline CDR1 and CDR2 sequences are GTSNPN and SVGIG (reference sequence).

The rearrangement uses TRBV6-2 or TRBV6-3 and TRBJ2-7, with D perhaps TRBD1 or TRBD2 (5 bases each). Trimming removed 1 base at V and 3 bases at J, with 10 bases between. The CDR3 length is 14 residues. The germline V gene encodes CDR1 MNHEY and CDR2 SVGEGT. The CDR3 DNA sequence: TGTGCCAGCAGTTACTTAGGGACGATCTACGAGCAGTACGTC. Translated: CASSYLGTIYEQYV.

The rearrangement uses TRBV3-1 (or the pseudogene TRBV3-2) and TRBJ2-2, with D perhaps TRBD2 (5 bases). The ends were cut back, 2 bases at V and 6 bases at J, with 7 bases in the middle. There are 13 residues in the CDR3. CDR1 and CDR2 from the germline V gene are LGHDT and YNNKEL (reference sequence). This CDR3 is CASSQRGAGELFF. CDR3 nucleotides: TGTGCCAGCAGCCAACGGGGAGCCGGGGAGCTGTTTTTT.

This clone occurred once. The genes are TRBV28 and TRBJ1-5; 7 bases line up with TRBD1. Germline trimming cut 6 bases from V and 1 base from J; bases unmatched to any gene: 6. CDR1 is MDHEN and CDR2 is SYDVKM in the germline V gene. The CDR3 consists of 15 residues. As DNA, the CDR3 is TGTGCCAGCAGGCCTCAGGGGGAGAGCAATCAGCCCCAGCATTTT. Translating it yields CASRPQGESNQPQHF.

The chain recombines TRBV4-3 with TRBJ1-1; D not resolved. V shed 4 bases and J shed 1 base, with 16 bases lying between them. Germline lookup yields CDR1 LGHNA and CDR2 YSLEER. The CDR3 is 16 amino acids. The CDR3 loop reads CASSLYSEDPNTEAFF. CDR3 nucleotides: TGCGCCAGCAGCCTTTACAGCGAAGACCCGAACACTGAAGCTTTCTTT.

The chain employs TRBV6-2 or TRBV6-3 and TRBJ2-1; 10 bases align to TRBD2. The V and J ends lost 6 bases and 3 bases, in that order; junction bases with no gene match: 5. Germline CDR1 and CDR2: MNHEY and SVGEGT. This CDR3 has 15 amino acids. CDR3 loop: CASSTGTSVYNEQFF. For the CDR3, the DNA is TGTGCCAGCAGCACAGGGACTAGCGTCTACAATGAGCAGTTCTTC.

The chain's CDR3 is CASSLYLQDPLHF. CDR3 nucleotide sequence: TGTGCCAGCAGCCTCTATTTACAGGATCCCCTCCACTTT. The V call is TRBV5-4, the J call TRBJ1-6; tentatively, D is TRBD1 (5 bases). Trimming stripped 4 bases from V and 13 bases from J, with 15 bases between. Germline V lookup: CDR1 SGHNT, CDR2 YYREEE (reference sequence). The CDR3 sequence is 13 residues long.

The chain couples TRBV11-2 to TRBJ1-1, with 11 nucleotides matching TRBD1. Looked up from germline, CDR1 is SGHAT and CDR2 is FQNNGV. This CDR3 is built from 16 residues. The trim removed 5 bases at V and 5 bases at J, leaving 10 bases unmatched. This CDR3 reads CASSAGQGERKTEAFF. CDR3 bases: TGTGCCAGCAGCGCGGGACAGGGGGAGAGGAAAACTGAAGCTTTCTTT. Together with reference TRBV11-2 and TRBJ1-1, the CDR3 gives the full variable domain: EAGVAQSPRYKIIEKRQSVAFWCNPISGHATLYWYQQILGQGPKLLIQFQNNGVVDDSQLPKDRFSAERLKGVDSTLKIQPAKLEDSAVYLCASSAGQGERKTEAFFGQGTRLTVV.

J is TRBJ2-3 and V is TRBV28, with 8 bases lining up with TRBD1. This CDR3 is 16 amino acids long. J gave up 2 bases and V 2 bases, and 6 bases lay outside the gene matches. Germline values: CDR1 MDHEN, CDR2 SYDVKM. The CDR3 bases are TGTGCCAGCAGTTTAGGGCGACAGGGGTCCACAGATACGCAGTATTTT. Protein sequence: CASSLGRQGSTDTQYF.

The chain couples TRBV9 to TRBJ1-4; D unresolved. Trimming removed 3 bases from V and 0 bases from J, with 12 bases in between. From germline, CDR1 is SGDLS and CDR2 YYNGEE. This CDR3 region has 16 residues. CDR3 amino acids: CASSEALSTTNEKLFF. Here the CDR3 DNA reads TGTGCCAGCAGCGAGGCACTTAGCACAACTAATGAAAAACTGTTTTTT. Complete variable domain (other parts from reference TRBV9 and TRBJ1-4): DSGVTQTPKHLITATGQRVTLRCSPRSGDLSVYWYQQSLDQGLQFLIQYYNGEERAKGNILERFSAQQFPDLHSELNLSSLELGDSALYFCASSEALSTTNEKLFFGSGTQLSVL.

This rearrangement joins TRBV19 to TRBJ2-6, with D possibly TRBD2 on 5 matching bases. V was pared by 7 bases and J by 0 bases, with 7 bases between. CDR1 is LNHDA, CDR2 SQIVND, per germline (reference sequence). The CDR3 has 14 amino acids. The CDR3 region is CASKEDSGANVLTF. For the CDR3, the DNA is TGTGCCAGTAAGGAGGACTCTGGGGCCAACGTCCTGACTTTC. Complete variable domain (other parts from reference TRBV19 and TRBJ2-6): DGGITQSPKYLFRKEGQNVTLSCEQNLNHDAMYWYRQDPGQGLRLIYYSQIVNDFQKGDIAEGYSVSREKKESFPLTVTSAQKNPTAFYLCASKEDSGANVLTFGAGSRLTVL.

The chain has TRBV6-6 and TRBJ2-2, with TRBD1 identical over 8 bases. With 6 bases clipped from V and 3 bases from J, the junction kept 6 bases outside the gene matches. Germline V gives CDR1 MNHNY, CDR2 SVGAGI (reference sequence). The CDR3 contains 15 residues. CDR3 nucleotide sequence: TGTGCCAGCAGAAAACAGGGGGTCGACACCGGGGAGCTGTTTTTT. This codes for CASRKQGVDTGELFF.

The chain is built from TRBV6-5 and TRBJ2-5; maybe TRBD2 (5 bases). Germline V gives CDR1 MNHEY, CDR2 SVGAGI. There are 13 residues in the CDR3. Trimming shortened V by 2 bases and J by 5 bases, and 9 bases separated the two germline ends. The CDR3 protein is CASSYNGGETQYF. DNA of the CDR3: TGTGCCAGCAGTTACAACGGCGGGGAGACCCAGTACTTC.

This rearrangement joins TRBV11-2 to TRBJ2-5, with D unresolved. V lost 6 bases and J 1 base, leaving 15 bases between the germline ends. CDR3 length: 15 amino acids. Per germline, CDR1 SGHAT and CDR2 FQNNGV. The CDR3 protein is CASRLYDGPQETQYF. The CDR3 DNA follows: TGTGCCAGCAGACTCTACGACGGACCCCAAGAGACCCAGTACTTC.

J is TRBJ2-2 and V is TRBV19; D is possibly TRBD2 (6 bases). CDR1 and CDR2 (germline): LNHDA, SQIVND (reference sequence). This CDR3 is built from 14 residues. V shed 4 bases and J shed 2 bases, with 8 bases lying between them. CDR3 amino acids: CASSTGANTGELFF. The CDR3 nucleotides read TGTGCCAGTAGTACGGGAGCAAACACCGGGGAGCTGTTTTTT.

The V and J genes are TRBV5-4 and TRBJ1-2; 7 positions agree with TRBD1. The CDR3 is 13 amino acids. Trimming took 2 bases from V and 5 from J; bases not matched to a gene: 3. Germline V CDR1 and CDR2: SGHNT, YYREEE (reference sequence). CDR3 sequence (DNA): TGTGCCAGCAGCTTAGGACAGGAGTATGGCTACACCTTC. Protein sequence: CASSLGQEYGYTF.

V and J are TRBV27 and TRBJ2-7; unclear D gene. CDR1 is MNHEY, CDR2 SMNVEV, per germline (reference sequence). Trimming removed 6 bases from V and 0 bases from J, with 12 bases in between. The CDR3 loop spans 14 amino acids. CDR3 sequence (DNA): TGTGCCAGCAGAGATAGACCATACTCCTACGAGCAGTACTTC. It codes for CASRDRPYSYEQYF.

The chain employs TRBV5-1 and TRBJ1-4, with 7 bases fitting TRBD1. Germline CDR1 SGHRS, CDR2 YFSETQ. J lost 2 bases, V lost 0 bases, and 7 bases had no gene match. The CDR3 spans 17 residues. The CDR3 DNA follows: TGCGCCAGCAGCTTGGTACCAGGGGGGAAGACTAATGAAAAACTGTTTTTT. This codes for CASSLVPGGKTNEKLFF.